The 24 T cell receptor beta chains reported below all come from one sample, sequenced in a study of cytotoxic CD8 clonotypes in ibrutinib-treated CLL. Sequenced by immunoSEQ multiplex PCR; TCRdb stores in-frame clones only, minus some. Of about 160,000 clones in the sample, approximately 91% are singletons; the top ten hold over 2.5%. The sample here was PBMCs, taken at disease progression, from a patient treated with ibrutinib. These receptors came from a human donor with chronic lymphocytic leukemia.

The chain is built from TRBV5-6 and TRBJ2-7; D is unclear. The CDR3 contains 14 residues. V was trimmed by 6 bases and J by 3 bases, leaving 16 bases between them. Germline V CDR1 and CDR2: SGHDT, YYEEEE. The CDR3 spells CASTLWPDNYEQYF. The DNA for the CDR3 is TGTGCCAGCACCCTTTGGCCAGACAACTACGAGCAGTACTTC.

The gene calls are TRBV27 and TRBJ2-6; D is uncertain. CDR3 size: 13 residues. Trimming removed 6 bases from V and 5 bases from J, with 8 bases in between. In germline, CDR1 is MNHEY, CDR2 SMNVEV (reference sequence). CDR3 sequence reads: CASREPRANVLTF. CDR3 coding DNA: TGTGCCAGCAGGGAGCCCAGGGCCAACGTCCTGACTTTC.

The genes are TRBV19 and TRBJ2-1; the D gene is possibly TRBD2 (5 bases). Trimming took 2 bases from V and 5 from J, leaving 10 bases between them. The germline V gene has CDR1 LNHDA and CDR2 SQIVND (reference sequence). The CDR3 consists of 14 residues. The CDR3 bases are TGTGCCAGTAGTATACGAGCGGATAACAATGAGCAGTTCTTC. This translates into CASSIRADNNEQFF.

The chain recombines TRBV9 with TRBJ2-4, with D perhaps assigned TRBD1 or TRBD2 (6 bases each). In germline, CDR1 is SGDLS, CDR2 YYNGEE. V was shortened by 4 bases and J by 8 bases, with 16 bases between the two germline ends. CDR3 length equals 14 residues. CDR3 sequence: CASSPVGGLDIQYF. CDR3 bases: TGTGCCAGCAGCCCTGTGGGGGGCTTAGACATTCAGTACTTC.

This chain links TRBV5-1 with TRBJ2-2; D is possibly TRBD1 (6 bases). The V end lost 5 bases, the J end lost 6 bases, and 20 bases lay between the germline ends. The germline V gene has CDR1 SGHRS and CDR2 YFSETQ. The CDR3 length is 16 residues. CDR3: CASSGASGATAGELFF. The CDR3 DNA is TGCGCCAGCAGTGGGGCATCAGGGGCCACGGCCGGGGAGCTGTTTTTT.

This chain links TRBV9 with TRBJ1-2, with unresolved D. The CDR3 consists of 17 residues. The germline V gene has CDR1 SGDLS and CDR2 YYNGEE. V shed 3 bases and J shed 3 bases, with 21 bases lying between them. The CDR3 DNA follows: TGTGCCAGCAGCGCACCTCCACGGGGAGGAGCCTACTATGGCTACACCTTC. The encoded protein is CASSAPPRGGAYYGYTF.

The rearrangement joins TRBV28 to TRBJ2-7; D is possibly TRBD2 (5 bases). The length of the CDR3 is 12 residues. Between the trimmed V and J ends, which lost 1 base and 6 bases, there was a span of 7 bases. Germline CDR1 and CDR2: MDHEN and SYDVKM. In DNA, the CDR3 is TGTGCCAGCAGTTTATCGGGGATCGAGCAGTACTTC. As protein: CASSLSGIEQYF.

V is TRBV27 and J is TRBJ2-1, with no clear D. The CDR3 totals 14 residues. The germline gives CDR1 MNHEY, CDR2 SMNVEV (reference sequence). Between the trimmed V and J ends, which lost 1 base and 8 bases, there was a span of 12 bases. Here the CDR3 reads CASSLFAGFDEQFF. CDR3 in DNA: TGTGCCAGCAGTTTATTTGCAGGTTTCGATGAGCAGTTCTTC.

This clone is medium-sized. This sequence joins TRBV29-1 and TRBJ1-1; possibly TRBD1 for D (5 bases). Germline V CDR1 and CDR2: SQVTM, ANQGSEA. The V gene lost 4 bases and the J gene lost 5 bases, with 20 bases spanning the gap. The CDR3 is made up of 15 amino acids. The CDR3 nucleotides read TGCAGCGTTGTGGGCCAGGGCGGGACGTGGACTGAAGCTTTCTTT. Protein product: CSVVGQGGTWTEAFF.

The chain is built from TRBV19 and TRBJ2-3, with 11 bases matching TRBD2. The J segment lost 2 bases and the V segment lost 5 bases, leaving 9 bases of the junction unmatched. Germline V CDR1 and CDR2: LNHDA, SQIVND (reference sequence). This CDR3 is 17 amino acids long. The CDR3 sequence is CASSARLAGGITDTQYF. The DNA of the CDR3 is TGTGCCAGTAGTGCCCGATTAGCGGGAGGGATCACAGATACGCAGTATTTT.

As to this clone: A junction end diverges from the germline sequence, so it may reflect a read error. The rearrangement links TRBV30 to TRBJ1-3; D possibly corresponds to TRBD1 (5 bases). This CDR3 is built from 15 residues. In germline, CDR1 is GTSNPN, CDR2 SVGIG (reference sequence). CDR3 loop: CAWSNHMGPGNAIYF. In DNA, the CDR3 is TGTGCCTGGAGTAATCATATGGGACCTGGAAACGCCATATATTTT.

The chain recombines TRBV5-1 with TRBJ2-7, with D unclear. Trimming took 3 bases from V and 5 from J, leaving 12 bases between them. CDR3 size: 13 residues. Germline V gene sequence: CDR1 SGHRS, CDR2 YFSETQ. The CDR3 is CASSSMTAHEQYF. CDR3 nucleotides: TGCGCCAGCAGCTCCATGACGGCCCACGAGCAGTACTTC.

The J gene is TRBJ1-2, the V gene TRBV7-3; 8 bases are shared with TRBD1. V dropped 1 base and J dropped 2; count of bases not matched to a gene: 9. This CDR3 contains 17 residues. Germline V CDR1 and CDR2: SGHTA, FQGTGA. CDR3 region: CASSLIGQGAGNYGYTF. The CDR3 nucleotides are TGTGCCAGCAGCTTAATTGGTCAGGGGGCCGGGAACTATGGCTACACCTTC. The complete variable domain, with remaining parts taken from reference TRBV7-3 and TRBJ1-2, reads GAGVSQTPSNKVTEKGKYVELRCDPISGHTALYWYRQSLGQGPEFLIYFQGTGAADDSGLPNDRFFAVRPEGSVSTLKIQRTERGDSAVYLCASSLIGQGAGNYGYTFGSGTRLTVV.

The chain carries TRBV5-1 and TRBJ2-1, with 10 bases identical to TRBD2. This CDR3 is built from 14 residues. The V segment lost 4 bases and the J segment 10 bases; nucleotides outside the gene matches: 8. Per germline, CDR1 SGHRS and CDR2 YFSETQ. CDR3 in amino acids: CASSQAVAGGEQFF. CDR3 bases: TGCGCCAGCAGCCAAGCGGTAGCGGGAGGAGAGCAGTTCTTC.

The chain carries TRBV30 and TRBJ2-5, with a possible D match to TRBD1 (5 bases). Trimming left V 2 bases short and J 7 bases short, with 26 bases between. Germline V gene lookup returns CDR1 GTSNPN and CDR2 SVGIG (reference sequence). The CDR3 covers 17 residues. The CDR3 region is CAWSRRAQGQRVGTQYF. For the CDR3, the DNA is TGTGCCTGGAGTAGACGTGCTCAGGGCCAAAGGGTCGGGACCCAGTACTTC.

CDR3 nucleotides: TGTGCCAGCAGCTTACAGGCGTTCTCCTACGAGCAGTACTTC. Translation gives CASSLQAFSYEQYF. The chain uses TRBV11-3 and TRBJ2-7; D ambiguous. There are 14 residues in the CDR3. Germline V gene lookup returns CDR1 SGHNT and CDR2 YENEEA. Trimming shortened V by 2 bases and J by 0 bases, and 8 bases separated the two germline ends.

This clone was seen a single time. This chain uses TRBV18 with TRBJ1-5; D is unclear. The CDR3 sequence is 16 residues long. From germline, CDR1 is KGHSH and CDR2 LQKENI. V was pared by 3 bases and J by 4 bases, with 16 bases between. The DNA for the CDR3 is TGTGCCAGCTCACCCTCGGACCGTCCAACAAATCAGCCCCAGCATTTT. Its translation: CASSPSDRPTNQPQHF.

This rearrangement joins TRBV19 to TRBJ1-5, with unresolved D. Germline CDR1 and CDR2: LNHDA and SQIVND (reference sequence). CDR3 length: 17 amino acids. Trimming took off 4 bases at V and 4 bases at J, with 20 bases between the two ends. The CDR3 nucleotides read TGTGCCAGTAGTAGTTGGTCGACCCTGGCGGGTAATCAGCCCCAGCATTTT. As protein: CASSSWSTLAGNQPQHF.

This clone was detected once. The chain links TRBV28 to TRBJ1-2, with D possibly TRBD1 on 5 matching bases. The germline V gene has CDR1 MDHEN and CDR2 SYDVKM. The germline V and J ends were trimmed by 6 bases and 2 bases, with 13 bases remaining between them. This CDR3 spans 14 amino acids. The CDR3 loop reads CASSFSRDNYGYTF. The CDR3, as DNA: TGTGCCAGCAGCTTCTCTAGGGACAACTATGGCTACACCTTC.

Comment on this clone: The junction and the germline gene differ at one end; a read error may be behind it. The CDR3 DNA is TGCGCCAGCAGCACCGGGACAGGGGAACGTGAAGCTTCCTTT. Encoded protein: CASSTGTGEREASF. The rearrangement links TRBV5-1 to TRBJ1-1; 10 positions agree with TRBD1. CDR3 length equals 14 residues. Germline CDR1 reads SGHRS; CDR2 reads YFSETQ.

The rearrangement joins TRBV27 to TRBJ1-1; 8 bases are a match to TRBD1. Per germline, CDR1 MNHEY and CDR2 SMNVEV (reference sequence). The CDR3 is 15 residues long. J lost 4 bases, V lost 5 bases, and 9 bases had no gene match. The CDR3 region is CASSLTTGAVTEAFF. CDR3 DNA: TGTGCCAGCAGTCTCACGACAGGGGCTGTCACTGAAGCTTTCTTT.

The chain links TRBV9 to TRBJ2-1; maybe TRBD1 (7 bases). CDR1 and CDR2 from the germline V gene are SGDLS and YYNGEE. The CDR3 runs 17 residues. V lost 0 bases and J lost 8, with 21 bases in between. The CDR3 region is CASSVGRPQGGFHEQFF. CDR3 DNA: TGTGCCAGCAGCGTAGGCCGCCCCCAGGGGGGTTTCCATGAGCAGTTCTTC.

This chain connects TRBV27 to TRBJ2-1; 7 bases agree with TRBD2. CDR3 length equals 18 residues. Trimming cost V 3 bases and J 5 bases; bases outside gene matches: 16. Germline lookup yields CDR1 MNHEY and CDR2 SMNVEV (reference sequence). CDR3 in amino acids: CASSFGQRDYHLDNEQFF. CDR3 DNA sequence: TGTGCCAGCAGTTTCGGTCAGCGGGACTACCATCTGGACAATGAGCAGTTCTTC.

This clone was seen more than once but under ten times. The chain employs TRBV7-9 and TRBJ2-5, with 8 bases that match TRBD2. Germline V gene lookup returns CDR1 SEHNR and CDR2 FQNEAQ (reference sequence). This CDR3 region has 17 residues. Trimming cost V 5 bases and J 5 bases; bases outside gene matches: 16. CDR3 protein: CASSPGRTAGVVETQYF. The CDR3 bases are TGTGCCAGCAGCCCAGGCCGGACAGCGGGAGTGGTCGAGACCCAGTACTTC.